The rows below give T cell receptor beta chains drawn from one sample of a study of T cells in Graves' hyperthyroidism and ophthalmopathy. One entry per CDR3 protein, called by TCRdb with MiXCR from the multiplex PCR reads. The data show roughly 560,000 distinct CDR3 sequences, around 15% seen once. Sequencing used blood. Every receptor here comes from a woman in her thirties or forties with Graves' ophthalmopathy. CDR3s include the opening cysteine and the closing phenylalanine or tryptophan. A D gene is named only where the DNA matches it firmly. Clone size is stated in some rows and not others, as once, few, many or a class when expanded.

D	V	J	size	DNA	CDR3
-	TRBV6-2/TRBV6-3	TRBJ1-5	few	TGTGCCAGCAGTTACTGGGGATTGACAGGCCCTTATAGCAATCAGCCCCAGCATTTT	CASSYWGLTGPYSNQPQHF
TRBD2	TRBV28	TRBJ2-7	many	TGTGCCAGCGAAGGACTAGCGGGCTCCTACGAGCAGTACTTC	CASEGLAGSYEQYF
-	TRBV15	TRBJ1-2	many	TGTGCCACCAGCAGGCATTTTGAGGGAAATTATGGCTACACCTTC	CATSRHFEGNYGYTF
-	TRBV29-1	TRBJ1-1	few	TGCAGCGTTGATACAGATAAGAACACTGAAGCTTTCTTT	CSVDTDKNTEAFF
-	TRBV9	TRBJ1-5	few	TGTGCCAGCGGGGACGGCGGCAATCAGCCCCAGCATTTT	CASGDGGNQPQHF
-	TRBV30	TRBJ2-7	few	TGTGCCTGGGGGACCTGGTTCTACGAGCAGTACTTC	CAWGTWFYEQYF
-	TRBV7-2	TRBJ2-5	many	TGTGCCAGCAGCCTCCCTTTCGGCTTCCAAGAGACCCAGTACTTC	CASSLPFGFQETQYF
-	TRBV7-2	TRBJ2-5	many	TGTGCCAGCAGCTTAAGCGTCGGCGCTGGAGGGCAAGAGACCCAGTACTTC	CASSLSVGAGGQETQYF
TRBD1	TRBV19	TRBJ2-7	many	TGTGCCAGTAGTGCCCGGACAGGGGGCACGGACGAGCAGTACTTC	CASSARTGGTDEQYF
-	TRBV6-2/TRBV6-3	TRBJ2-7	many	TGTGCCAGCAGCACCGGGTACAGAAACGAGCAGTACTTC	CASSTGYRNEQYF
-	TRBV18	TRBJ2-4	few	TGTGCCAGCTCACCCGACTCCCTTTTTGCCAAAAACATTCAGTACTTC	CASSPDSLFAKNIQYF
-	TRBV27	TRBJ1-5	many	TGTGCCAGCAGTTTATCCGCCGGGAAGAATCAGCCCCAGCATTTT	CASSLSAGKNQPQHF
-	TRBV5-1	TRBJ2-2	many	TGCGCCAGCAGCTCACAGGACACCGGGGAGCTGTTTTTT	CASSSQDTGELFF
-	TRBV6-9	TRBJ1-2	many	TGTGCCAGCAGTTATTCGAATAACTATGGCTACACCTTC	CASSYSNNYGYTF
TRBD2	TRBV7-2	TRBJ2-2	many	TGTGCCAGCAGCTTAGCGCCAGCGGGAGCTTTGGGGGAGCTGTTTTTT	CASSLAPAGALGELFF
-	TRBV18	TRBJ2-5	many	TGTGCCAGCTCACCACCGAGGCAGTTCCAAGAGACCCAGTACTTC	CASSPPRQFQETQYF
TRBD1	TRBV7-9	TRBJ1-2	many	TGTGCCAGCAGCCCCCGGACAGGGATGAACTATGGCTACACCTTC	CASSPRTGMNYGYTF
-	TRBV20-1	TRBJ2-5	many	TGCAGTGCTCGGATGGGAGGCAGGGAGACCCAGTACTTC	CSARMGGRETQYF
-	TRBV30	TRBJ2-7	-	TGTGCCTGGAGTGTACACGAGGACTACGAGCAGTACTTC	CAWSVHEDYEQYF
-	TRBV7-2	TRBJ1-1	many	TGTGCCAGCAGCTTAGCGGAGGGACGGGGGGCTTTCTTT	CASSLAEGRGAFF
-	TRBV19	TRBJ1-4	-	TGTGCCAGTAGTATATCGAGGAGATCTAATGAAAAACTGTTTTTT	CASSISRRSNEKLFF
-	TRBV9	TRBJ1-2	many	TGTGCCAGCAGCCCCATCGGGGGCGATGGCTACACCTTC	CASSPIGGDGYTF
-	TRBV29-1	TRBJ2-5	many	TGCAGCGTTCGTCCAGGGGATGGCCAAGAGACCCAGTACTTC	CSVRPGDGQETQYF
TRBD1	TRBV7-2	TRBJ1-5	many	TGTGCCAGCAGAGGGGACAGGGGGCAGCCCCAGCATTTT	CASRGDRGQPQHF
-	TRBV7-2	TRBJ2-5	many	TGTGCCAGCAGTCGTGGGGTGCGCGGGGAGACCCAGTACTTC	CASSRGVRGETQYF
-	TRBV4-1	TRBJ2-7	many	TGCGCCAGCAGCCAGCTACTTTCGGACGAGCAGTACTTC	CASSQLLSDEQYF
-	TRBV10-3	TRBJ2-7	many	TGTGCCATCAGTGGTTTGGGCTACGAGCAGTACTTC	CAISGLGYEQYF